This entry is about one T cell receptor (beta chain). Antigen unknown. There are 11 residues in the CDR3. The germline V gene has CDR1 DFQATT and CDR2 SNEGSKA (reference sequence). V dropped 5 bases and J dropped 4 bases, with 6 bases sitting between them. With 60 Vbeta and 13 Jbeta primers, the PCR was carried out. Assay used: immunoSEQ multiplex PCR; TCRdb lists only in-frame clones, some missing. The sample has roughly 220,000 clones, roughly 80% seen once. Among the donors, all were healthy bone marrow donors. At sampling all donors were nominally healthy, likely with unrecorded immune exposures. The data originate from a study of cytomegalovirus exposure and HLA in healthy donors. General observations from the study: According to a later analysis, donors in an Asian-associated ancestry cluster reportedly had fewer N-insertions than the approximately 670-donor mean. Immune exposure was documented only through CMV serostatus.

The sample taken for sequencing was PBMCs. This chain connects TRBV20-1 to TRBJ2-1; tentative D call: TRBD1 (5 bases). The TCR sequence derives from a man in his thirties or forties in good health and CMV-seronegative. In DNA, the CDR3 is TGCAGTGCTGACAGATACAATGAGCAGTTCTTC. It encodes CSADRYNEQFF.